These 20 T cell receptor beta chains were all obtained from the same sample, sequenced in a study of blood T cells in healthy people across ages. The second PCR ran about 6 to 12 cycles with a sample-barcoded 5' primer and J-beta primers. TCRdb re-called the 5' RACE reads with MiXCR, one entry per CDR3 protein. The table lists some 1.1 million distinct CDR3 sequences, roughly two fifths of them singletons. The source material was blood. The receptors shown here come from a man in his late teens or twenties in good health.

The chain couples TRBV28 to TRBJ1-1, with D perhaps matching TRBD1 (6 bases). Looked up from germline, CDR1 is MDHEN and CDR2 is SYDVKM. Trimming took 3 bases from V and 5 from J, leaving 16 bases between them. The CDR3 runs 15 residues. The CDR3 nucleotides are TGTGCCAGCAGTTTTAATGCGGGGGCTGGGACTGAAGCTTTCTTT. Translation: CASSFNAGAGTEAFF.

The genes are TRBV5-6 and TRBJ2-3; D not certain. Trimming took off 0 bases at V and 4 bases at J, with 12 bases between the two ends. The germline gives CDR1 SGHDT, CDR2 YYEEEE. The CDR3 covers 15 residues. CDR3 sequence (DNA): TGTGCCAGCAGCTTGGGCCCTGAGGTCGCAGATACGCAGTATTTT. As protein: CASSLGPEVADTQYF.

V and J are TRBV5-5 and TRBJ1-5; TRBD1 is a possible D gene (6 bases). The CDR3 extends over 15 amino acids. Per germline, CDR1 SGHKS and CDR2 YYEKEE (reference sequence). Trimming removed 3 bases from V and 4 bases from J, with 14 bases in between. CDR3 amino acids: CASSYTGIKNQPQHF. The DNA for the CDR3 is TGTGCCAGCAGCTATACAGGGATAAAGAATCAGCCCCAGCATTTT. Drawing the rest from reference TRBV5-5 and TRBJ1-5, the complete variable domain is DAGVTQSPTHLIKTRGQQVTLRCSPISGHKSVSWYQQVLGQGPQFIFQYYEKEERGRGNFPDRFSARQFPNYSSELNVNALLLGDSALYLCASSYTGIKNQPQHFGDGTRLSIL.

This clonotype showed up just a few times. The V gene is TRBV20-1, the J gene TRBJ1-5; a possible D gene is TRBD1 (6 bases). The CDR3 runs 14 residues. In germline, CDR1 is DFQATT, CDR2 SNEGSKA (reference sequence). The CDR3 coding sequence is TGCAGCGTCGGGGGACAAACACTCAATCAGCCCCAGCATTTT. It is translated as CSVGGQTLNQPQHF.

The chain recombines TRBV12-3 or TRBV12-4 with TRBJ2-1; D not certain. The CDR3 extends over 15 amino acids. The V end was cut by 2 bases, the J end by 4 bases, with 12 bases between. The CDR3 spells CASSLRRTKYNEQFF. The CDR3 DNA reads as TGTGCCAGCAGTTTAAGGCGGACCAAATACAATGAGCAGTTCTTC.

The chain links TRBV29-1 to TRBJ2-5; 7 nucleotides align to TRBD1. The end of the DNA fits TRBJ2-7 better, so the J call may be wrong. In germline, CDR1 is SQVTM, CDR2 ANQGSEA. The CDR3 runs 13 residues. CDR3 nucleotide sequence: TGCAGCCCCGCAAGGGACAGCTTCTACGAGCAGTACTTC. Translated: CSPARDSFYEQYF.

In DNA, the CDR3 is TGCGCCAGCAGCCATCTGGCTCCGGGCCAAATCGTCCGTAGTTCAGATACGCAGTATTTT. Its protein is CASSHLAPGQIVRSSDTQYF. The V and J genes are TRBV4-3 and TRBJ2-3; D remains unclear. The CDR3 length is 20 residues. Trimming shortened V by 3 bases and J by 4 bases, and 29 bases separated the two germline ends. The germline V gene encodes CDR1 LGHNA and CDR2 YSLEER.

This clonotype was seen at least ten times. The genes are TRBV20-1 and TRBJ2-1; TRBD2 agrees at 8 bases. V shed 1 base, J shed 4 bases, and the junction held 3 bases outside the gene matches. The CDR3 sequence is 14 residues long. In germline, CDR1 is DFQATT, CDR2 SNEGSKA (reference sequence). For the CDR3, the DNA is TGCAGTGCTAGAGTGGGCGGGGGGTACAATGAGCAGTTCTTC. It is translated as CSARVGGGYNEQFF.

The chain employs TRBV6-2 or TRBV6-3 and TRBJ2-3; the D call may be TRBD1 or TRBD2 (5 bases each). V was clipped by 10 bases and J by 5 bases, with 22 bases between them. The CDR3 is 15 amino acids. The germline V gene encodes CDR1 MNHEY and CDR2 SVGEGT. CDR3 region: CATGSVGPPIDTQYF. Written as DNA, the CDR3 is TGTGCCACCGGATCCGTGGGACCACCGATAGATACGCAGTATTTT.

The rearrangement uses TRBV2 and TRBJ2-7; D call uncertain. The DNA matches TRBJ2-5 better at its end, which makes the J call doubtful. Germline CDR1 and CDR2: SNHLY and FYNNEI. This CDR3 is built from 13 residues. CDR3 amino acids: CASSRQVSETQYF. CDR3 in DNA: TGTGCCAGCAGTCGTCAGGTCTCAGAGACCCAGTACTTC.

This chain joins TRBV20-1 and TRBJ1-1; maybe TRBD1 (6 bases). In germline, CDR1 is DFQATT, CDR2 SNEGSKA (reference sequence). The length of the CDR3 is 13 residues. Trimming pared 6 bases from V and 1 base from J, leaving 12 bases between. The CDR3 region is CSAATGSNTEAFF. DNA for the CDR3: TGCAGTGCCGCGACAGGCTCGAACACTGAAGCTTTCTTT.

This chain links TRBV10-3 with TRBJ1-1; D is uncertain. Trimming pared 4 bases from V and 2 bases from J, leaving 11 bases between. Germline CDR1 and CDR2: ENHRY and SYGVKD. The CDR3 has 14 amino acids. Here the CDR3 reads CAISADGRNTEAFF. The CDR3 DNA reads TGTGCCATCAGTGCCGACGGGAGAAACACTGAAGCTTTCTTT.

CDR3 DNA sequence: TGTGCCAGCAGTTCGCTAGGGGACCAAACAGATACGCAGTATTTT. Translated, it gives CASSSLGDQTDTQYF. The V and J genes are TRBV14 and TRBJ2-3, with D possibly called TRBD1 or TRBD2 (5 bases each). In germline, CDR1 is SGHDN, CDR2 FVKESK. The CDR3 loop spans 15 amino acids. V lost 6 bases to trimming and J lost 3 bases, with 16 bases between them.

The chain recombines TRBV4-3 with TRBJ1-2; D call uncertain. V lost 0 bases and J lost 2, with 16 bases in between. The CDR3 is 17 amino acids. CDR1 and CDR2 (germline): LGHNA, YSLEER. The CDR3 DNA follows: TGCGCCAGCAGCCAAGATTACGAACCCCCCGGGAACTATGGCTACACCTTC. Its protein is CASSQDYEPPGNYGYTF.

This clonotype was found a few times. The rearrangement uses TRBV12-3 or TRBV12-4 and TRBJ1-1; tentatively, D is TRBD1 (6 bases). V was trimmed by 5 bases and J by 5 bases, leaving 18 bases between them. This CDR3 contains 15 residues. CDR3 coding DNA: TGTGCCAGCAGTCCTAACGCGGGGGGCGAGACTGAAGCTTTCTTT. This encodes CASSPNAGGETEAFF.

There are a few counts of this clonotype. J is TRBJ2-1 and V is TRBV7-3; 10 bases agree with TRBD2. Germline-derived CDR1 and CDR2 are SGHTA and FQGTGA. The V segment lost 2 bases and the J segment 7 bases; nucleotides outside the gene matches: 11. This CDR3 is 17 amino acids long. CDR3 sequence (DNA): TGTGCCAGCAGCTTAGAAGGTCTAGCGGGGGTAAGGAATGAGCAGTTCTTC. Its translation is CASSLEGLAGVRNEQFF.

This CDR3 reads CASSLSLNRGLTVNTEAFF. Here the CDR3 DNA reads TGTGCCAGCAGTTTGTCTTTGAACAGGGGGCTAACGGTGAACACTGAAGCTTTCTTT. The chain employs TRBV12-3 or TRBV12-4 and TRBJ1-1, with TRBD1 identical over 9 bases. This CDR3 has 19 residues. Losses at the gene ends were 3 bases for V and 0 bases for J; bases not matched to a gene: 14.

This clonotype was observed a handful of times. The chain joins TRBV12-3 or TRBV12-4 to TRBJ2-1; the match to TRBD1 covers 11 bases. Trimming cost V 7 bases and J 3 bases; bases outside gene matches: 11. There are 17 residues in the CDR3. CDR3 sequence: CASTTIRTGGIYNEQFF. In nucleotides, the CDR3 is TGTGCCAGCACCACAATTAGGACAGGGGGCATCTACAATGAGCAGTTCTTC.

The chain joins TRBV20-1 to TRBJ1-4, with D possibly being TRBD1 (6 bases). Trimming removed 3 bases at V and 2 bases at J, with 16 bases between. The germline CDR1 and CDR2 sequences are DFQATT and SNEGSKA (reference sequence). The CDR3 totals 16 residues. This CDR3 is CSASGGGGWTNEKLFF. The CDR3 DNA follows: TGCAGTGCTAGTGGAGGGGGAGGGTGGACTAATGAAAAACTGTTTTTT.

Many counts were recorded for this clonotype. The J gene is TRBJ2-3, the V gene TRBV20-1; D is unclear. The germline gives CDR1 DFQATT, CDR2 SNEGSKA (reference sequence). V lost 3 bases and J lost 0, with 13 bases in between. The CDR3 covers 15 residues. The CDR3 region has the DNA TGCAGTGCTAGTGCCTCCGGGTCTAGCACAGATACGCAGTATTTT. This translates into CSASASGSSTDTQYF.